The next 14 T cell receptor beta chains were all read from a single sample in a study of cytomegalovirus exposure and HLA in healthy donors. This PCR relied on a set of 60 Vbeta primers and 13 Jbeta primers. Clones were sequenced by immunoSEQ multiplex PCR, and TCRdb holds only the in-frame ones, with some missing. The sample records more than 85,000 clones, 75% to 85% being singletons. The specimen sequenced was PBMCs. The receptors here all came from a man aged 18 to 30 in good health and CMV-seronegative.

This clone occurred once. V is TRBV27 and J is TRBJ2-1; TRBD2 aligns across 7 bases. This CDR3 region has 16 residues. V was clipped by 3 bases and J by 7 bases; unmatched bases: 12. In germline, CDR1 is MNHEY, CDR2 SMNVEV (reference sequence). The CDR3 DNA reads TGTGCCAGCAGTTTTGGGGGGGACCATAAATGGAATGAGCAGTTCTTC. Translation gives CASSFGGDHKWNEQFF.

The V and J genes are TRBV4-2 and TRBJ1-1; TRBD1 is a possible D gene (6 bases). The germline gives CDR1 LGHNA, CDR2 YNFKEQ. Trimming stripped 1 base from V and 1 base from J, with 22 bases between. The CDR3 has 19 amino acids. The CDR3 here is CASSQGGGRRGRGNTEAFF. CDR3 DNA sequence: TGTGCCAGCAGCCAAGGAGGGGGTCGGCGGGGGCGAGGGAACACTGAAGCTTTCTTT.

The J gene is TRBJ1-5, the V gene TRBV10-1; 10 positions agree with TRBD1. V was clipped by 6 bases and J by 3 bases; unmatched bases: 11. Germline CDR1 WNHNN, CDR2 SYGVQD (reference sequence). The CDR3 contains 17 residues. For the CDR3, the DNA is TGCGCCAGCAGCCTCCTCGACAGGGGGCGGTTCAATCAGCCCCAGCATTTT. It is translated as CASSLLDRGRFNQPQHF.

Only one count was recorded for this clone. The V and J genes are TRBV9 and TRBJ2-2; 14 bases are shared with TRBD2. J lost 5 bases, V lost 3 bases, and 0 bases had no gene match. The CDR3 runs to 15 residues. Germline-derived CDR1 and CDR2 are SGDLS and YYNGEE. Here the CDR3 reads CASSGTSGRTGELFF. The CDR3 nucleotides read TGTGCCAGCAGCGGGACTAGCGGGAGGACCGGGGAGCTGTTTTTT.

The genes are TRBV27 and TRBJ2-3, with 14 bases aligning to TRBD2. The CDR3 extends over 15 amino acids. The V segment lost 4 bases and the J segment 5 bases; nucleotides outside the gene matches: 2. Germline V gene sequence: CDR1 MNHEY, CDR2 SMNVEV (reference sequence). CDR3 protein: CASSSGLAGVDTQYF. DNA for the CDR3: TGTGCCAGCAGTTCGGGACTAGCGGGGGTAGATACGCAGTATTTT.

In the case of this clone: Compared with germline, one end of the junction differs, possibly owing to a read error. The sample contains more than one DNA sequence encoding this CDR3. This chain uses TRBV7-2 with TRBJ1-2; 8 bases match TRBD1. The CDR3 covers 12 residues. CDR1 and CDR2 (germline): SGHTA, FQGNSA. CDR3 region: CASSPTGAGYTF. CDR3 DNA sequence: TGTGCCAGCAGCCCGACAGGGGCCGGCTACACGTTC.

This sequence joins TRBV6-5 and TRBJ2-1, with D tentatively TRBD2 (5 bases). The V and J ends lost 6 bases and 4 bases respectively, with 10 bases between them. Germline V lookup: CDR1 MNHEY, CDR2 SVGAGI. The CDR3 totals 13 residues. CDR3 loop: CASSREFYNEQFF. The DNA of the CDR3 is TGTGCCAGCAGCCGGGAATTTTACAATGAGCAGTTCTTC.

The V call is TRBV5-4, the J call TRBJ2-5; weak D call: TRBD1 (5 bases). The CDR3 totals 13 residues. Trimming left V 4 bases short and J 3 bases short, with 10 bases between. Germline CDR1 and CDR2: SGHNT and YYREEE (reference sequence). CDR3 residues: CASSVQGKETQYF. CDR3 in DNA: TGTGCCAGCAGCGTCCAGGGCAAAGAGACCCAGTACTTC.

Here the CDR3 DNA reads TGTGCCAGCAGACACATAGGGGGATTTAGCACAGATACGCAGTATTTT. It translates to CASRHIGGFSTDTQYF. The rearrangement joins TRBV2 to TRBJ2-3, with a possible D match to TRBD1 (6 bases). Germline CDR1 SNHLY, CDR2 FYNNEI. This CDR3 is 16 amino acids long. V lost 6 bases and J lost 0, with 16 bases in between.

This chain joins TRBV25-1 and TRBJ2-5; tentative D call: TRBD2 (6 bases). This CDR3 spans 12 amino acids. Germline V gives CDR1 MGHDK, CDR2 SYGVNS. CDR3 in amino acids: CATAPGGETQYF. The CDR3 nucleotides are TGTGCTACAGCACCCGGGGGAGAGACCCAGTACTTC.

The chain combines TRBV5-3 with TRBJ2-7, with D uncertain. TRBV5-3 is sorted into the ORF group, with uncertain function. The CDR3 extends over 17 amino acids. V was pared by 4 bases and J by 0 bases, with 20 bases between. This chain's CDR3 is CARSPPVFARSSYEQYF. In nucleotides, the CDR3 is TGTGCCAGAAGCCCCCCAGTCTTCGCGCGGAGCTCCTACGAGCAGTACTTC.

The V and J genes are TRBV29-1 and TRBJ1-2; 10 bases line up with TRBD1. The CDR3 has 12 residues. Germline V gene sequence: CDR1 SQVTM, CDR2 ANQGSEA. V trimming: 6 bases; J trimming: 6 bases; junction bases outside the gene matches: 4. The CDR3 protein is CSVAGTGDGYTF. The CDR3 nucleotides are TGCAGCGTCGCCGGGACAGGGGATGGCTACACCTTC.

The chain combines TRBV28 with TRBJ1-5; D is uncertain. Trimming left V 4 bases short and J 7 bases short, with 5 bases between. This CDR3 region has 11 residues. The germline V gene encodes CDR1 MDHEN and CDR2 SYDVKM. The CDR3 region has the DNA TGTGCCAGCAGTTCTCGGCAGCCCCAGCATTTT. Protein: CASSSRQPQHF.

The chain recombines TRBV9 with TRBJ1-3; 7 bases map to TRBD1. Trimming removed 0 bases from V and 3 bases from J; junction bases left unmatched: 9. The CDR3 sequence is 17 residues long. CDR1 is SGDLS, CDR2 YYNGEE, per germline. In DNA, the CDR3 is TGTGCCAGCAGCGTAGAGCAGACAGGGCGCTTTGGAAACACCATATATTTT. Its protein product is CASSVEQTGRFGNTIYF. Full variable domain (remainder filled in from reference TRBV9 and TRBJ1-3): DSGVTQTPKHLITATGQRVTLRCSPRSGDLSVYWYQQSLDQGLQFLIQYYNGEERAKGNILERFSAQQFPDLHSELNLSSLELGDSALYFCASSVEQTGRFGNTIYFGEGSWLTVV.